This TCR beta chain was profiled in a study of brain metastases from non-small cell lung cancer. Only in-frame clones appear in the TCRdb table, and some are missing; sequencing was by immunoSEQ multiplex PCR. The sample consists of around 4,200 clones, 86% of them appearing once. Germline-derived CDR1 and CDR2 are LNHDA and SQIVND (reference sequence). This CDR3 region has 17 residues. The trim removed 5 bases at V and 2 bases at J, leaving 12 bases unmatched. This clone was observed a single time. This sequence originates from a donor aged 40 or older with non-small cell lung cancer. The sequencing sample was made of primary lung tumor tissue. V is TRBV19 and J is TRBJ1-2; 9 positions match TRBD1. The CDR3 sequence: CASSHLLGTGINYGYTF. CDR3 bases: TGTGCCAGTAGTCACCTTTTAGGGACAGGGATAAACTATGGCTACACCTTC.